Listed below are T cell receptor beta chains from one sample, sequenced in a study of T cell repertoires in cytomegalovirus infection. TCRdb re-analysed the reads in MiXCR, keeping a single row per CDR3 protein. The sample lists about 130,000 distinct CDR3 sequences, approximately 24% seen once, with around 32% in the top ten. These receptors lack a known antigen. Sequencing was performed on PBMCs, sequenced either directly or after in vitro stimulation (not recorded which). The receptors come from a human donor in good health (CMV status not recorded). Some clones in this sample may be carry-over from other donors' samples. CDR3s include the opening cysteine and the closing phenylalanine or tryptophan. D genes are given only for firm matches. Clone size, where shown, is once, few, many, or a class for clones that have expanded.

NA	TRBV7-9	TRBD2	TRBJ2-5	CASSSPRLAGAQETQYF	TGTGCCAGCAGCTCACCACGACTAGCGGGAGCCCAAGAGACCCAGTACTTC
NA	TRBV6-8	TRBD1	TRBJ1-3	CASSYTGQGHGNTIYF	TGTGCCAGCAGTTACACGGGACAGGGGCACGGAAACACCATATATTTT
many	TRBV7-2	NA	TRBJ1-1	CASSLLEGRAFF	TGTGCCAGCAGCTTATTGGAGGGAAGAGCTTTCTTT
NA	TRBV7-2	TRBD1	TRBJ2-6	CASSLIGTERVGANVLTF	TGTGCCAGCAGCTTAATCGGGACAGAACGTGTTGGGGCCAACGTCCTGACTTTC
many	TRBV7-3	TRBD1	TRBJ1-1	CASSPGTAGAEAFF	TGTGCCAGCAGCCCTGGGACAGCCGGCGCTGAAGCTTTCTTT
NA	TRBV30	TRBD2	TRBJ2-5	CAWAPTSVPQETQYF	TGTGCCTGGGCCCCGACTAGCGTACCACAAGAGACCCAGTACTTC
NA	TRBV20-1	TRBD1	TRBJ1-1	CSARILDSRTGTGGTEAFF	TGCAGTGCTAGAATCCTGGACTCTCGAACCGGGACAGGGGGGACTGAAGCTTTCTTT
NA	TRBV20-1	TRBD2	TRBJ2-1	CSAHIGAGGNNEQFF	TGCAGTGCTCATATTGGAGCGGGGGGTAACAATGAGCAGTTCTTC
few	TRBV6-1	NA	TRBJ2-5	CASSTGSSGTQYF	TGTGCCAGCAGTACCGGGAGCTCGGGGACCCAGTACTTC
many	TRBV7-2	NA	TRBJ2-2	CASSFGKNTNTGELFF	TGTGCCAGCAGCTTTGGAAAGAACACGAACACCGGGGAGCTGTTTTTT
NA	TRBV7-2	TRBD1	TRBJ1-2	CASSLRSRVDRGQKNYGYTF	TGTGCCAGCAGCTTGAGATCCCGGGTTGACAGGGGGCAGAAGAACTATGGCTACACCTTC
few	TRBV7-7	TRBD1	TRBJ2-5	CASSPWDRGETQYF	TGTGCCAGCAGCCCTTGGGACAGAGGAGAGACCCAGTACTTC
many	TRBV7-8	TRBD2	TRBJ2-2	CASSPGLAGHTGELFF	TGTGCCAGCAGCCCCGGACTAGCGGGACACACCGGGGAGCTGTTTTTT
NA	TRBV29-1	NA	TRBJ2-3	CSVEIRTDTQYF	TGCAGCGTTGAAATTCGCACAGATACGCAGTATTTT
many	TRBV7-2	TRBD2	TRBJ2-1	CASSFPRASGKDVGYNEQFF	TGTGCCAGCAGCTTCCCAAGAGCTAGCGGGAAAGATGTGGGTTACAATGAGCAGTTCTTC
NA	TRBV28	NA	TRBJ2-5	CASSLSRVETQYF	TGTGCCAGCAGTTTATCCAGGGTAGAGACCCAGTACTTC
NA	TRBV24-1	NA	TRBJ2-5	CATSAPRENQETQYF	TGTGCCACCAGTGCCCCTAGGGAAAACCAAGAGACCCAGTACTTC
NA	TRBV5-1	TRBD1	TRBJ1-1	CASSPGRRGRDTEAFF	TGCGCCAGCAGCCCGGGACGCAGGGGGCGAGACACTGAAGCTTTCTTT
many	TRBV27	NA	TRBJ1-1	CASSLLQGGTEAFF	TGTGCCAGCAGTTTATTGCAGGGCGGGACTGAAGCTTTCTTT
few	TRBV5-4	TRBD1	TRBJ2-1	CASSLVRRTGVNNEQFF	TGTGCCAGCAGCTTGGTTCGGAGGACAGGGGTCAACAATGAGCAGTTCTTC
few	TRBV12-3/TRBV12-4	NA	TRBJ1-2	CASSLGDNPTGGYTF	TGTGCCAGCAGTTTGGGGGATAACCCTACGGGTGGCTACACCTTC
NA	TRBV28	NA	TRBJ2-1	CASSLVLAGNEQFF	TGTGCCAGCAGTTTAGTACTAGCAGGCAATGAGCAGTTCTTC
few	TRBV7-2	TRBD1	TRBJ2-7	CASSSRATGNEQYF	TGTGCCAGCAGCTCTAGGGCGACAGGGAACGAGCAGTACTTC
few	TRBV27	NA	TRBJ2-2	CATRSLGRELFF	TGTGCCACCCGATCGCTCGGCAGGGAGCTGTTTTTT
NA	TRBV18	NA	TRBJ2-7	CASSPGRFGEQYF	TGTGCCAGCTCACCTGGCAGGTTCGGAGAGCAGTACTTC
few	TRBV28	TRBD1	TRBJ2-6	CASSLIRLRTGTGAGANVLTF	TGTGCCAGCAGTTTGATCCGCTTGCGTACAGGGACAGGGGCTGGGGCCAACGTCCTGACTTTC
few	TRBV19	NA	TRBJ1-5	CASSPQGGKPQHF	TGTGCCAGTAGTCCCCAGGGAGGAAAGCCCCAGCATTTT
NA	TRBV14	TRBD2	TRBJ2-1	CASGIAGPRNNEQFF	TGTGCCAGCGGTATAGCGGGACCCAGGAACAATGAGCAGTTCTTC
many	TRBV7-7	NA	TRBJ2-1	CASSPGGLYNEQFF	TGTGCTAGCAGCCCTGGGGGTCTATACAATGAGCAGTTCTTC
many	TRBV7-9	NA	TRBJ1-1	CASSLAGATEMNTEAFF	TGTGCCAGCAGCTTAGCGGGGGCGACAGAGATGAACACTGAAGCTTTCTTT
few	TRBV5-1	NA	TRBJ2-3	CASSLYMGAGDTQYF	TGCGCCAGCAGCTTGTATATGGGAGCGGGAGATACGCAGTATTTT
few	TRBV7-2	NA	TRBJ2-7	CASSPSRSEQYF	TGTGCCAGCAGCCCCTCAAGGAGTGAGCAGTACTTC
many	TRBV5-6	TRBD2	TRBJ2-7	CASSRETLREGGAYEQYF	TGTGCCAGCAGCCGAGAAACCCTGCGGGAGGGAGGAGCATACGAGCAGTACTTC
NA	TRBV29-1	NA	TRBJ1-2	CSVLDSYGYTF	TGCAGCGTCCTGGACAGTTATGGCTACACCTTC
few	TRBV6-5	NA	TRBJ1-2	CASSYSSGSPKREYGYTF	TGTGCCAGCAGTTACTCGAGTGGGAGCCCGAAACGGGAGTATGGCTACACCTTC
NA	TRBV20-1	TRBD1	TRBJ2-1	CSARRRGPYNEQFF	TGCAGTGCTAGACGCAGGGGGCCCTACAATGAGCAGTTCTTC
many	TRBV7-2	NA	TRBJ2-3	CASSLYSRTDTQYF	TGTGCCAGCAGCTTATACTCACGCACAGATACGCAGTATTTT
many	TRBV7-2	TRBD2	TRBJ2-5	CASSLAASGGQETQYF	TGTGCCAGCAGCTTAGCGGCTAGCGGGGGACAAGAGACCCAGTACTTC
NA	TRBV19	NA	TRBJ2-3	CASSTADTQYF	TGTGCCAGTAGTACAGCTGATACGCAGTATTTT
few	TRBV4-1	NA	TRBJ1-1	CASSQDMAGIMNTEAFF	TGCGCCAGCAGCCAAGATATGGCAGGGATCATGAACACTGAAGCTTTCTTT
NA	TRBV2	NA	TRBJ1-2	CASSEDRDPEAGYTF	TGTGCCAGCAGTGAAGACCGGGACCCGGAGGCTGGCTACACCTTC
few	TRBV19	NA	TRBJ2-3	CASTPWASADTQYF	TGTGCCAGTACCCCTTGGGCTAGCGCAGATACGCAGTATTTT